This note documents a single TCR beta chain sequence. The data originate from a study of shared clonotypes between healthy human individuals. Overall study context: Researchers assigned three CD4 naive, three CD4 memory, two CD8 naive and one CD8 memory plate to each donor.

Some clones are missing from TCRdb's copy, which holds only in-frame ones; the method was immunoSEQ multiplex PCR. The profile shows roughly 760,000 clones, around 72% of them singletons. The CDR3 spans 16 residues. The V gene's germline CDR1 is SNHLY and CDR2 FYNNEI. The trim removed 8 bases at V and 1 base at J, leaving 13 bases unmatched. Sample: memory CD4+ T cells sorted from blood. Regarding subset: CD45RA-negative fraction. The rearrangement links TRBV2 to TRBJ2-7; 8 nucleotides agree with TRBD2. The receptor comes from a woman younger than 45 in good health. CDR3 loop: CASRRASGSISYEQYF. The CDR3 DNA reads TGTGCCAGCCGCCGGGCCAGCGGGAGCATATCCTACGAGCAGTACTTC.